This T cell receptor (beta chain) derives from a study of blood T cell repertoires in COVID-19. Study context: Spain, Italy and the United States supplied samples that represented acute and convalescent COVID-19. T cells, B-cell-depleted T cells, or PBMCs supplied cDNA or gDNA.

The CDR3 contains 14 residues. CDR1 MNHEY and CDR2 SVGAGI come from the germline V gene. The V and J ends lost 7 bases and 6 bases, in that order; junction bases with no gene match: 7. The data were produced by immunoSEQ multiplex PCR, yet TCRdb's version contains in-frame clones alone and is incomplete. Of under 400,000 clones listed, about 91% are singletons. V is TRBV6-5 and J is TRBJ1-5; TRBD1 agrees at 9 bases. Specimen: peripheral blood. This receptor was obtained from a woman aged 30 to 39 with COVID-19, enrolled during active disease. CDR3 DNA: TGTGCCAGCAAGGACAGGGGATGGAGTCAGCCCCAGCATTTT. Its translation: CASKDRGWSQPQHF.